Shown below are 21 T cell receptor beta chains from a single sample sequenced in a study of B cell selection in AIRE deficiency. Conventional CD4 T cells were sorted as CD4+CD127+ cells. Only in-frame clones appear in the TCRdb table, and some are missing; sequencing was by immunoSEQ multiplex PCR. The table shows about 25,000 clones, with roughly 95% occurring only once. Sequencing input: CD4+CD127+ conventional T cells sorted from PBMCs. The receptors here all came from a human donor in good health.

CDR3 DNA sequence: TGCGCCAGCAGCTTGCTTTCAGGGGGCGACTCTAACTATGGCTACACCTTC. Encoded protein: CASSLLSGGDSNYGYTF. The V and J genes are TRBV5-1 and TRBJ1-2, with TRBD1 matching over 8 bases. The V gene end was trimmed by 1 base and the J gene end by 0 bases; junction bases not matched to a gene: 8. Germline CDR1 SGHRS, CDR2 YFSETQ. The CDR3 loop spans 17 amino acids.

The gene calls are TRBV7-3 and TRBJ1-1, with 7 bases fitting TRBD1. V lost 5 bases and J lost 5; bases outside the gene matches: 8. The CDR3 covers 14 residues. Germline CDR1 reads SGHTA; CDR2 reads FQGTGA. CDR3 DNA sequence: TGTGCCAGCAGCACCAGACAGGGACTAACTGAAGCTTTCTTT. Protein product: CASSTRQGLTEAFF.

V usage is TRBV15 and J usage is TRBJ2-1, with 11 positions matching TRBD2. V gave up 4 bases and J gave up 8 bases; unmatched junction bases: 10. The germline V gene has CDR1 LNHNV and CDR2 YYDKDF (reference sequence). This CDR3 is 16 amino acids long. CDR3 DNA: TGTGCCACCAGCATCTTACTAGCGGGAGTCGGCGATGAGCAGTTCTTC. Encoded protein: CATSILLAGVGDEQFF.

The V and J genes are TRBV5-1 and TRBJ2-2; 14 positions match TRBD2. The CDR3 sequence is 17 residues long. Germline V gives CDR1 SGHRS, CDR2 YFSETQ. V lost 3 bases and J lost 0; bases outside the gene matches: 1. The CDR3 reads CASSWTSGRSNTGELFF. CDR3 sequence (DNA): TGCGCCAGCAGCTGGACTAGCGGGAGGTCGAACACCGGGGAGCTGTTTTTT.

CDR3 loop: CASSQSGSGNTIYF. For the CDR3, the DNA is TGCGCCAGCAGCCAATCAGGCTCTGGAAACACCATATATTTT. The rearrangement joins TRBV4-1 to TRBJ1-3; D gene unclear. This CDR3 is built from 14 residues. CDR1 is MGHRA and CDR2 is YSYEKL in the germline V gene. Trimming cost V 2 bases and J 0 bases, with 5 bases left between them.

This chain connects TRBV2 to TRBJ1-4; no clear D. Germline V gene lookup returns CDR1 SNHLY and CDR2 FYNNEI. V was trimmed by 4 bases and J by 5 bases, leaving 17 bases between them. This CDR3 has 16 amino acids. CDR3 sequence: CASSAIPGTGNEKLFF. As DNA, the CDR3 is TGTGCCAGCAGTGCTATCCCTGGAACGGGCAATGAAAAACTGTTTTTT.

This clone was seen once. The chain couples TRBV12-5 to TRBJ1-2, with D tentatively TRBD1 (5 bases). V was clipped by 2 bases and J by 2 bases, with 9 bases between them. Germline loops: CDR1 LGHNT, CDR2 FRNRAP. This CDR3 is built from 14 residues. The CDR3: CASGLTRDNYGYTF. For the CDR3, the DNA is TGTGCTAGTGGTTTGACCCGGGACAACTATGGCTACACCTTC.

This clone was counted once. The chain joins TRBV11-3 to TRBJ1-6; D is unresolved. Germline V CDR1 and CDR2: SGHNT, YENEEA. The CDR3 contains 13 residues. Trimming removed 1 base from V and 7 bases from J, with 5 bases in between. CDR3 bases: TGTGCCAGCAGCTTAGCCAGAAATTCACCCCTCCACTTT. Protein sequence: CASSLARNSPLHF.

The CDR3 protein is CASSRTVANQPQHF. In DNA, the CDR3 is TGTGCCAGCAGCCGGACAGTTGCCAATCAGCCCCAGCATTTT. The rearrangement links TRBV6-5 to TRBJ1-5; tentatively, D is TRBD1 (6 bases). Trimming stripped 6 bases from V and 3 bases from J, with 12 bases between. This CDR3 has 14 amino acids. CDR1 is MNHEY and CDR2 is SVGAGI in the germline V gene.

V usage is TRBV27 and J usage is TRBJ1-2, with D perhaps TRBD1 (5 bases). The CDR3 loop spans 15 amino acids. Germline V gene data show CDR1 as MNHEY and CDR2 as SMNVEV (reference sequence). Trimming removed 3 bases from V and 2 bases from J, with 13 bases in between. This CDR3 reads CASSFGRRANYGYTF. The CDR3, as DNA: TGTGCCAGCAGTTTTGGACGCAGGGCAAACTATGGCTACACCTTC.

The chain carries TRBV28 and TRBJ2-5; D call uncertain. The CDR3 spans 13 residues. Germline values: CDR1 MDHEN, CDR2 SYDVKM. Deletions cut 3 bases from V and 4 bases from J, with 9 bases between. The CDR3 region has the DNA TGTGCCAGCAGTTTTCCCAACGGAGAGACCCAGTACTTC. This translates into CASSFPNGETQYF.

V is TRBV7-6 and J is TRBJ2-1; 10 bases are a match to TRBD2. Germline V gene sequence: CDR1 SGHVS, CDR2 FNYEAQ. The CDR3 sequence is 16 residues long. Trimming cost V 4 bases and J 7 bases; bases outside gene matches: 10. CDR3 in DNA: TGTGCCAGCAGCTCACCAACTAGCGGGATCGTGAATGAGCAGTTCTTC. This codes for CASSSPTSGIVNEQFF.

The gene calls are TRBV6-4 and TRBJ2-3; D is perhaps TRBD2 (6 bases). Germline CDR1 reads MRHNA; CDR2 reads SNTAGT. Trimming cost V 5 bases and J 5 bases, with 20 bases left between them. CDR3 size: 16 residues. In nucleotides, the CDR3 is TGTGCCAGCAGTCGCGGGCCCATATCCGGGGGAGATACGCAGTATTTT. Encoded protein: CASSRGPISGGDTQYF.

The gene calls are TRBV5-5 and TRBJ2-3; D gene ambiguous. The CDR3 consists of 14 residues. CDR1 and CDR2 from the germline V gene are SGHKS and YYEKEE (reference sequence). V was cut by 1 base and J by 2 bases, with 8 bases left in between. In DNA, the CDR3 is TGTGCCAGCAGCTTGCACGGAAACACAGATACGCAGTATTTT. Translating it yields CASSLHGNTDTQYF.

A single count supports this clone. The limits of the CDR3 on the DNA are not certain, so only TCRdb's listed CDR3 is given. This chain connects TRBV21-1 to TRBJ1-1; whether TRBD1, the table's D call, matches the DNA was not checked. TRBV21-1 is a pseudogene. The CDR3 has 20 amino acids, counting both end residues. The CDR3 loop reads CASSKVSWGTGAPVNTEAFF.

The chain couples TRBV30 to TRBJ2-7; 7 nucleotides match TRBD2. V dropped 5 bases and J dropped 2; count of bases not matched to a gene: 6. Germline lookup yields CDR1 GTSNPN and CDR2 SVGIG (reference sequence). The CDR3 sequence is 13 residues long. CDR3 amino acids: CAWGSGATYEQYF. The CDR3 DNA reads TGTGCCTGGGGGAGCGGGGCGACCTACGAGCAGTACTTC.

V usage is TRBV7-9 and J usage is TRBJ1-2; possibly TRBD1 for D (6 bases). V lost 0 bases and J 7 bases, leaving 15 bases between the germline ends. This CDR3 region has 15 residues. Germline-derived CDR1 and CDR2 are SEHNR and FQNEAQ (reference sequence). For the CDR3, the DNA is TGTGCCAGCAGCTTAGCGCACAGGGAGAGTCTTGGCTACACCTTC. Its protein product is CASSLAHRESLGYTF. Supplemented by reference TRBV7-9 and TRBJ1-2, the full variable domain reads DTGVSQNPRHKITKRGQNVTFRCDPISEHNRLYWYRQTLGQGPEFLTYFQNEAQLEKSRLLSDRFSAERPKGSFSTLEIQRTEQGDSAMYLCASSLAHRESLGYTFGSGTRLTVV.

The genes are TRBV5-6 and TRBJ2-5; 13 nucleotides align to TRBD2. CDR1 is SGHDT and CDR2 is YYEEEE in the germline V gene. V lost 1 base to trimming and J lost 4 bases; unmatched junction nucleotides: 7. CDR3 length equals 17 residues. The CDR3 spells CASSLTSGRAWAETQYF. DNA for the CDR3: TGTGCCAGCAGCTTGACTAGCGGGAGGGCCTGGGCAGAGACCCAGTACTTC.

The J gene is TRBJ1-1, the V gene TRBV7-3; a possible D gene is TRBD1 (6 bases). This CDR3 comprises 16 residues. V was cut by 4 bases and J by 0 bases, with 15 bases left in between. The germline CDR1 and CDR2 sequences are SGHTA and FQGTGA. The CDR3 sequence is CASSSPGANMNTEAFF. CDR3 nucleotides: TGTGCCAGCAGCTCCCCAGGGGCGAACATGAACACTGAAGCTTTCTTT.

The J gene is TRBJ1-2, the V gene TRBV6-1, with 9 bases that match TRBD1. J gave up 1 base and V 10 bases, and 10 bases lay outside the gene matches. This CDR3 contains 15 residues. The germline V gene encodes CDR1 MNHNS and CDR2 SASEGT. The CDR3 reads CATLYGTGINYGYTF. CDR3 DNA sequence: TGTGCCACCCTATACGGGACAGGGATTAACTATGGCTACACCTTC.

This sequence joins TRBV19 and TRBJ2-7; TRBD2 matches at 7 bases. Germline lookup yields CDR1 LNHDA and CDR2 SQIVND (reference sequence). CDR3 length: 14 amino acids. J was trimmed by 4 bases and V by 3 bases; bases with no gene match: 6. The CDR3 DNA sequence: TGTGCCAGTAGTATGAAACTAGCGTTGTACGAGCAGTACTTC. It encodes CASSMKLALYEQYF.